This record concerns one T cell receptor (beta chain) sequence. This clone was found a few times. Its antigen target is currently unknown. It has no much larger one-base neighbor in the sample; base qualities were not kept. This entry comes from a study of blood T cell repertoires in COVID-19 (dated by TCRdb to about 2020). At the level of the whole study: Samples covering the acute and convalescent phases of COVID-19 were provided by collaborators in the United States, Italy and Spain. The material from the prospective study consisted of cDNA or gDNA derived from T cells, B-cell-depleted T cells, or PBMCs. Deeply sampled blood TCRbeta repertoires from subjects exposed to, actively infected with, or recovered from COVID-19 were included in the dataset. A freely available public database, intended as a resource for researchers studying the immune response to SARS-CoV-2, is where the repertoires were released. The samples were drawn from two sources: the first 160 participants of the ongoing ImmuneRACE study, and approximately 1,300 subjects contributed by 6 global collaborators. Nearly every sample came with metadata listing a de-identified subject ID, COVID-19 status, age in years and sex. Where available, HLA class I and class II types were obtained from metadata supplied by the sample provider rather than from assay-based typing. Findings and caveats that apply to the study as a whole: How much clinical and demographic metadata was included differed by source and by participant, and the metadata was provided uncurated.

The immunoSEQ Assay, a bias-controlled multiplex PCR, was used to amplify TCRbeta CDR3 regions from genomic DNA. Turning to the authors' computational methods: Nucleated cell counts per sample were estimated from amplification of reference gene primers within the assay. Sequence reads were collapsed and filtered to measure the absolute abundance of every unique TCRbeta CDR3 rearrangement. For each sample, productive Simpson clonality was calculated as the square root of Simpson's diversity index over productive rearrangements. In its TCRdb copy, this immuneACCESS table keeps in-frame sequences only and misses some clones. Where compared with another copy, unresolved V genes explain less than half of these, and the others have no known cause. V, J and clone size derive from that table, while D and trimming were established from the DNA sequence. This sample holds 190,000 or so clones; around 86% were observed only once. The ten largest clones capture 6.7% of the sample.

The collaborating institutions used their own protocols to collect whole blood in K2EDTA tubes. For TCRbeta analysis, collaborators shipped samples in one of three forms: frozen whole blood, isolated PBMCs, or DNA extracted from either of those sample types. The TCR comes from a man between 40 and 49 years old with acute or convalescent COVID-19. The sample was peripheral blood.

The sequenced DNA: TGTGCCAGCAGCTCTCGTAGCGGGGGTCTCGCAGATACGCAGTATTTT. Its protein is CASSSRSGGLADTQYF. Recombination connected TRBV11-3 to TRBJ2-3; TRBD2 aligns with 9 central bases. The CDR3 contains 16 residues, cysteine and phenylalanine counted. Only the CDR3 part of the read is kept: 48 bases, read in frame from the first base. CDR1 and CDR2, looked up from the germline V gene, are SGHNT and YENEEA. The germline V end is reduced by 4 bases and the J end by 4 bases; junction bases left unmatched: 9.